Here is one T cell receptor (beta chain) with its context. The data originate from a study of blood T cell repertoires in COVID-19. The germline gives CDR1 MNHEY, CDR2 SVGAGI. The length of the CDR3 is 14 residues. With V trimmed by 4 bases and J by 3 bases, 5 bases remained unmatched. Method: immunoSEQ multiplex PCR; TCRdb's copy keeps in-frame clones and lacks some. Altogether 120,000 to 150,000 clones are present, 84% being singletons, with the ten largest covering 1.5% to 2%. Those enrolled, adults aged roughly 18 to 90 years, came from under 25 US areas. Self-reported history from a screening survey and questionnaire set each donor's cohort.

The material sequenced was PBMCs or T cells enriched from blood (not recorded which). The origin of this receptor is a woman aged 18 to 35 who had been exposed to COVID-19. The J gene is TRBJ2-7, the V gene TRBV6-5, with 8 bases aligning to TRBD2. CDR3 DNA sequence: TGTGCCAGCAGTTTGAAGCGGGAGATCTACGAGCAGTACTTC. Its translation: CASSLKREIYEQYF.